The rows below give T cell receptor beta chains drawn from one sample of a study of T cell repertoires in cytomegalovirus infection. Using its own MiXCR run on the reads, TCRdb lists one record per CDR3 protein. The data hold 200,000 to 300,000 distinct CDR3 sequences, with roughly 9.1% observed a single time. The sample consisted of PBMCs. The receptors were gathered from a human donor in good health (CMV status not recorded). Some clones in this sample may be carry-over from other donors' samples. Each CDR3 is given with its conserved first and last residue. Each record gives: J gene, clone size, V gene, D gene, CDR3 protein, CDR3 DNA. A D gene is named only where the DNA matches it firmly. Clone size is not always given. Where it is, it says once, few, many or a class for expanded clones.

J: TRBJ1-5
size: NA
V: TRBV10-3
D: NA
CDR3: CAINDRPGNQPQHF
DNA: TGTGCCATCAATGACAGGCCGGGGAATCAGCCCCAGCATTTT

J: TRBJ2-5
size: many
V: TRBV7-2
D: TRBD2
CDR3: CASSLLAGAEETQYF
DNA: TGTGCCAGCAGCTTACTAGCGGGGGCTGAAGAGACCCAGTACTTC

J: TRBJ1-2
size: many
V: TRBV7-9
D: TRBD1
CDR3: CASSLGLGTDYGYTF
DNA: TGTGCCAGCAGCTTAGGCCTTGGGACAGACTATGGCTACACCTTC

J: TRBJ1-1
size: few
V: TRBV29-1
D: NA
CDR3: CSSLPGESHTEAFF
DNA: TGCAGCTCCCTCCCGGGGGAATCACACACTGAAGCTTTCTTT

J: TRBJ1-2
size: once
V: TRBV7-6
D: TRBD1
CDR3: CASSLAGRDREDYGYTF
DNA: TGTGCCAGCAGCTTAGCTGGTCGGGACAGGGAGGACTATGGCTACACCTTC

J: TRBJ2-5
size: many
V: TRBV12-3/TRBV12-4
D: TRBD2
CDR3: CASSSTGRAEETQYF
DNA: TGTGCCAGCAGTTCGACTGGGAGGGCTGAAGAGACCCAGTACTTC

J: TRBJ2-1
size: many
V: TRBV7-2
D: TRBD2
CDR3: CASSWTSGRSDEQFF
DNA: TGTGCCAGCAGCTGGACTAGCGGGAGGAGCGATGAGCAGTTCTTC

J: TRBJ2-3
size: many
V: TRBV18
D: NA
CDR3: CASSLEGLTATDTQYF
DNA: TGTGCCAGCTCACTTGAGGGACTGACCGCCACAGATACGCAGTATTTT

J: TRBJ2-7
size: many
V: TRBV28
D: TRBD2
CDR3: CASAPGGSSYEQYF
DNA: TGTGCCAGCGCCCCGGGCGGGAGCTCCTACGAGCAGTACTTC

J: TRBJ2-7
size: many
V: TRBV6-1
D: NA
CDR3: CASTPVGDIGYEQYF
DNA: TGTGCCAGCACCCCAGTCGGTGACATTGGCTACGAGCAGTACTTC

J: TRBJ1-1
size: few
V: TRBV20-1
D: TRBD1
CDR3: CSAGTGTGGHIAFF
DNA: TGCAGTGCTGGGACCGGGACAGGGGGCCATATAGCTTTCTTT

J: TRBJ2-2
size: many
V: TRBV6-5
D: TRBD2
CDR3: CASSYSGQLGLAAGSTGELFF
DNA: TGTGCCAGCAGTTACAGTGGGCAACTCGGACTAGCGGCTGGAAGCACCGGGGAGCTGTTTTTT

J: TRBJ2-7
size: many
V: TRBV7-2
D: TRBD2
CDR3: CASSLARGLAGASQTYEQYF
DNA: TGTGCCAGCAGCTTAGCTAGGGGACTAGCGGGGGCCTCCCAAACCTACGAGCAGTACTTC

J: TRBJ2-3
size: medium-sized
V: TRBV7-2
D: TRBD2
CDR3: CASSYSREGWDTQYF
DNA: TGTGCCAGCAGCTACTCACGGGAGGGTTGGGATACGCAGTATTTT

J: TRBJ2-5
size: NA
V: TRBV7-6
D: NA
CDR3: CASSLASIGGETQYF
DNA: TGTGCCAGCAGCTTAGCCTCAATAGGAGGAGAGACCCAGTACTTC

J: TRBJ2-3
size: many
V: TRBV7-2
D: TRBD1
CDR3: CASRPTGGRFPDTQYF
DNA: TGTGCCAGCAGACCGACAGGGGGGCGGTTCCCAGATACGCAGTATTTT

J: TRBJ2-5
size: many
V: TRBV6-2/TRBV6-3
D: TRBD2
CDR3: CASNLAGEPGGTQYF
DNA: TGTGCCAGCAATTTAGCGGGAGAGCCCGGCGGGACCCAGTACTTC

J: TRBJ1-1
size: many
V: TRBV12-3/TRBV12-4
D: TRBD1
CDR3: CASSTDRGNRESTEAFF
DNA: TGTGCCAGCAGTACCGACAGGGGTAACCGAGAAAGCACTGAAGCTTTCTTT

J: TRBJ1-3
size: NA
V: TRBV7-9
D: NA
CDR3: CASSLAEAKISGNTIYF
DNA: TGTGCCAGCAGCTTAGCGGAAGCAAAAATCTCTGGAAACACCATATATTTT

J: TRBJ2-7
size: many
V: TRBV7-2
D: NA
CDR3: CASSWGTAEQYF
DNA: TGTGCCAGCAGTTGGGGTACCGCCGAGCAGTACTTC

J: TRBJ2-1
size: many
V: TRBV7-2
D: NA
CDR3: CASSAQGPTYNEQFF
DNA: TGTGCCAGCAGCGCCCAGGGGCCTACCTACAATGAGCAGTTCTTC

J: TRBJ2-4
size: NA
V: TRBV10-2
D: NA
CDR3: CASTSTTGAKNIQYF
DNA: TGCGCCAGCACTAGTACTACTGGAGCCAAAAACATTCAGTACTTC

J: TRBJ1-3
size: many
V: TRBV7-2
D: NA
CDR3: CASSFDGNTIYF
DNA: TGTGCCAGCAGCTTTGACGGAAACACCATATATTTT

J: TRBJ2-3
size: many
V: TRBV6-1
D: NA
CDR3: CASSVPGTDTQYF
DNA: TGTGCCAGCAGTGTTCCAGGGACAGATACGCAGTATTTT

J: TRBJ1-1
size: few
V: TRBV4-1
D: NA
CDR3: CASSQEAGLDTEAFF
DNA: TGCGCCAGCAGCCAGGAAGCAGGGCTGGATACTGAAGCTTTCTTT

J: TRBJ1-6
size: many
V: TRBV7-6
D: NA
CDR3: CASSDQAGSSFSPLHF
DNA: TGTGCCAGCAGCGATCAAGCCGGGAGTTCCTTTTCACCCCTCCACTTT

J: TRBJ1-4
size: many
V: TRBV12-5
D: TRBD1
CDR3: CASGLDRGQTNEKLFF
DNA: TGTGCTAGTGGCTTGGACAGGGGGCAGACTAATGAAAAACTGTTTTTT

J: TRBJ1-2
size: many
V: TRBV28
D: TRBD1
CDR3: CASSTPGQGNYGYTF
DNA: TGTGCCAGCAGTACCCCGGGACAGGGTAACTATGGCTACACCTTC

J: TRBJ1-1
size: NA
V: TRBV28
D: NA
CDR3: CASSLWQGPEAFF
DNA: TGTGCCAGCAGTTTATGGCAGGGTCCTGAAGCTTTCTTT

J: TRBJ1-2
size: many
V: TRBV4-3
D: NA
CDR3: CASSQSGTSVNGYTF
DNA: TGCGCCAGCAGCCAGTCCGGGACATCTGTAAATGGCTACACCTTC

J: TRBJ2-5
size: many
V: TRBV7-2
D: TRBD2
CDR3: CASSTSSGRVETQYF
DNA: TGTGCCAGCAGCACGAGTAGCGGGAGAGTAGAGACCCAGTACTTC

J: TRBJ1-2
size: NA
V: TRBV19
D: TRBD1
CDR3: CASRAGTGAVGYTF
DNA: TGTGCCAGTAGGGCTGGGACAGGGGCCGTTGGCTACACCTTC

J: TRBJ1-1
size: many
V: TRBV7-8
D: NA
CDR3: CASSLRDGGTNTEAFF
DNA: TGTGCCAGCAGCTTACGAGACGGGGGGACGAACACTGAAGCTTTCTTT

J: TRBJ2-3
size: many
V: TRBV20-1
D: NA
CDR3: CSARKAPDTQYF
DNA: TGCAGTGCTAGGAAGGCTCCAGATACGCAGTATTTT

J: TRBJ1-1
size: few
V: TRBV19
D: NA
CDR3: CASSTRDLRQRLEAFF
DNA: TGTGCCAGTAGTACAAGAGACCTACGACAAAGGTTAGAAGCTTTCTTT

J: TRBJ1-6
size: many
V: TRBV11-2
D: NA
CDR3: CASSLDGQGATTPLHF
DNA: TGTGCCAGCAGCTTAGACGGCCAGGGCGCAACAACACCCCTCCACTTT

J: TRBJ2-7
size: many
V: TRBV7-2
D: NA
CDR3: CASSLGSGVSLYEQYF
DNA: TGTGCCAGCAGCTTAGGCTCAGGGGTTTCCCTCTACGAGCAGTACTTC

J: TRBJ2-3
size: many
V: TRBV30
D: TRBD2
CDR3: CAWRGLAGAEHPRDTQYF
DNA: TGTGCCTGGAGGGGACTAGCGGGAGCAGAGCACCCCCGGGATACGCAGTATTTT

J: TRBJ2-3
size: NA
V: TRBV6-6
D: NA
CDR3: CASSYRTDTQYF
DNA: TGTGCCAGCAGTTACCGGACAGATACGCAGTATTTT

J: TRBJ1-5
size: few
V: TRBV4-3
D: NA
CDR3: CASSQARDNYQPQHF
DNA: TGCGCCAGCAGCCAAGCAAGGGACAATTATCAGCCCCAGCATTTT

J: TRBJ2-7
size: NA
V: TRBV6-6
D: TRBD2
CDR3: CASSYMLAGAGVSRVSYEQYF
DNA: TGTGCCAGCAGTTACATGCTAGCGGGAGCGGGAGTATCTCGGGTATCCTACGAGCAGTACTTC

J: TRBJ1-1
size: NA
V: TRBV19
D: TRBD1
CDR3: CASRGTVNTEAFF
DNA: TGTGCCAGTAGGGGGACAGTGAACACTGAAGCTTTCTTT

J: TRBJ1-5
size: few
V: TRBV3-1
D: NA
CDR3: CASSPNVQENQPQHF
DNA: TGTGCCAGCAGCCCGAATGTACAGGAAAATCAGCCCCAGCATTTT

J: TRBJ2-1
size: NA
V: TRBV12-3/TRBV12-4
D: TRBD2
CDR3: CASSYGTSGSLSYNEQFF
DNA: TGTGCCAGCAGCTACGGGACTAGCGGGAGCCTCTCCTACAATGAGCAGTTCTTC

J: TRBJ2-7
size: NA
V: TRBV27
D: NA
CDR3: CASSSASLGRNDERQYF
DNA: TGTGCCAGCAGTTCCGCATCGTTGGGACGGAACGATGAAAGGCAGTACTTC

J: TRBJ1-2
size: few
V: TRBV18
D: NA
CDR3: CASSVRTDNYGYTF
DNA: TGTGCCAGCTCAGTCAGGACGGATAACTATGGCTACACCTTC

J: TRBJ2-7
size: many
V: TRBV6-1
D: TRBD1
CDR3: CASSVDRAAYEQYF
DNA: TGTGCCAGCAGTGTGGACAGGGCCGCCTACGAGCAGTACTTC

J: TRBJ2-6
size: many
V: TRBV7-2
D: TRBD1
CDR3: CASSPLGAGGPGANVLTF
DNA: TGTGCCAGCAGCCCTCTAGGGGCAGGGGGCCCTGGGGCCAACGTCCTGACTTTC

J: TRBJ1-2
size: many
V: TRBV11-2
D: NA
CDR3: CASSFTTAFYGYTF
DNA: TGTGCCAGCAGCTTCACGACAGCCTTCTATGGCTACACCTTC